The sequence of this T cell receptor beta chain was determined in a study of blood T cell repertoires in COVID-19. Looking at the study overall: The origin of the acute and convalescent COVID-19 samples was the United States, Italy and Spain.

In the original analysis: Estimates of nucleated cell counts were drawn from the amplification of reference gene primers. This table comes from immunoSEQ multiplex PCR, and its TCRdb copy is limited to in-frame clones, with some not included. V, J and clone size are taken as reported in that table, and D and trimming were inferred from the DNA itself. Of about 300,000 clones listed, 89% are singletons. Germline CDR1 SGHNT, CDR2 YYREEE (reference sequence). This CDR3 comprises 14 residues. The junction had 6 bases not matched to a gene; V was cut back by 4 bases and J by 4 bases. The sample taken for sequencing was peripheral blood. This sequence was found in a man aged 18-30 years who had recovered from COVID-19. The chain links TRBV5-4 to TRBJ2-3; 7 nucleotides line up with TRBD2. The chain's CDR3 is CASSGPTSADTQYF. The CDR3 DNA reads as TGTGCCAGCAGCGGCCCTACTAGCGCAGATACGCAGTATTTT.